Below are 25 T cell receptor beta chains sequenced from a single sample in a study of blood T cell repertoires in COVID-19. Using immunoSEQ multiplex PCR, the repertoire was profiled, and TCRdb retains in-frame clones only, with some absent. This table has some 220,000 clones, around 85% appearing once. The source material was PBMCs or T cells enriched from blood (not recorded which). The receptor source for this set is a woman aged 45-60 years in a cohort exposed to, infected with or recovered from COVID-19 (not recorded which).

This clone showed up just a few times. The chain is built from TRBV9 and TRBJ2-5; maybe TRBD1 (6 bases). V lost 3 bases, J lost 5 bases, and 14 bases lay in between. Germline V CDR1 and CDR2: SGDLS, YYNGEE. CDR3 size: 14 residues. The CDR3 DNA reads as TGTGCCAGCAGCGGGGGCGCAGGGGTGGAGACCCAGTACTTC. Amino acid sequence: CASSGGAGVETQYF. Using reference TRBV9 and TRBJ2-5 for the parts outside the CDR3, the full variable domain is DSGVTQTPKHLITATGQRVTLRCSPRSGDLSVYWYQQSLDQGLQFLIQYYNGEERAKGNILERFSAQQFPDLHSELNLSSLELGDSALYFCASSGGAGVETQYFGPGTRLLVL.

The chain uses TRBV4-1 and TRBJ1-2, with 8 bases fitting TRBD1. The CDR3 spans 13 residues. V lost 1 base and J lost 7; bases outside the gene matches: 2. Germline lookup yields CDR1 MGHRA and CDR2 YSYEKL. As DNA, the CDR3 is TGCGCCAGCAGCCAAGGGACAGGGCCTGGCTACACCTTC. Protein: CASSQGTGPGYTF.

The chain couples TRBV28 to TRBJ2-1, with TRBD2 matching 14 bases. The germline gives CDR1 MDHEN, CDR2 SYDVKM. The CDR3 is made up of 20 amino acids. J gave up 0 bases and V 6 bases, and 13 bases lay outside the gene matches. CDR3 in amino acids: CASSLRTSGGYKSSYNEQFF. The DNA for the CDR3 is TGTGCCAGCAGCCTCCGGACTAGCGGGGGGTATAAGAGCTCCTACAATGAGCAGTTCTTC. Full variable domain (rest looked up from reference TRBV28 and TRBJ2-1): DVKVTQSSRYLVKRTGEKVFLECVQDMDHENMFWYRQDPGLGLRLIYFSYDVKMKEKGDIPEGYSVSREKKERFSLILESASTNQTSMYLCASSLRTSGGYKSSYNEQFFGPGTRLTVL.

The chain joins TRBV11-2 to TRBJ2-1, with a weak D call TRBD2 (6 bases). The germline V gene has CDR1 SGHAT and CDR2 FQNNGV. Trimming removed 6 bases from V and 2 bases from J, with 17 bases in between. This CDR3 has 16 residues. The CDR3 coding sequence is TGTGCCAGCAGAACCCCGAGGGGCGGGGCCTACAATGAGCAGTTCTTC. This gives the protein CASRTPRGGAYNEQFF.

The chain links TRBV15 to TRBJ1-2, with a tentative D call TRBD1 (6 bases). V dropped 3 bases and J dropped 8 bases, with 16 bases sitting between them. CDR3 length: 14 amino acids. The germline gives CDR1 LNHNV, CDR2 YYDKDF (reference sequence). The CDR3 bases are TGTGCCACCAGCAGGCCTGGACAGATCTCCGGCTACACCTTC. Residues: CATSRPGQISGYTF.

This chain connects TRBV4-3 to TRBJ1-6; possible D gene TRBD1, 5 bases. Germline V gene lookup returns CDR1 LGHNA and CDR2 YSLEER. The CDR3 spans 14 residues. V dropped 0 bases and J dropped 10 bases, with 10 bases sitting between them. This CDR3 is CASSQDLGVSPLHF. CDR3 nucleotide sequence: TGCGCCAGCAGCCAAGATCTAGGGGTCTCACCCCTCCACTTT.

The chain joins TRBV18 to TRBJ1-1; tentatively, D is TRBD1 (6 bases). The CDR3 is made up of 14 amino acids. V lost 6 bases and J 1 base, leaving 12 bases between the germline ends. Germline assignment: CDR1 KGHSH and CDR2 LQKENI. CDR3 bases: TGTGCCAGCTCCGCAGGGGTGGGGAACACTGAAGCTTTCTTT. It yields the protein CASSAGVGNTEAFF.

V is TRBV30 and J is TRBJ1-4; tentatively, D is TRBD1 (5 bases). Trimming took 2 bases from V and 5 from J, leaving 6 bases between them. The CDR3 runs 12 residues. Germline CDR1 is GTSNPN and CDR2 is SVGIG (reference sequence). CDR3 sequence (DNA): TGTGCCTGGAGTAACAGGAATGAAAAACTGTTTTTT. This sequence encodes CAWSNRNEKLFF.

This chain connects TRBV7-9 to TRBJ2-3, with no clear D. The germline V gene encodes CDR1 SEHNR and CDR2 FQNEAQ (reference sequence). The CDR3 has 15 amino acids. The V and J ends lost 5 bases and 0 bases respectively, with 12 bases between them. In nucleotides, the CDR3 is TGTGCCAGCAGCGCGGCCCAAATAAGCACAGATACGCAGTATTTT. Residues: CASSAAQISTDTQYF. The full variable domain, with the rest looked up from reference TRBV7-9 and TRBJ2-3, is DTGVSQNPRHKITKRGQNVTFRCDPISEHNRLYWYRQTLGQGPEFLTYFQNEAQLEKSRLLSDRFSAERPKGSFSTLEIQRTEQGDSAMYLCASSAAQISTDTQYFGPGTRLTVL.

The chain has TRBV29-1 and TRBJ1-2; TRBD1 aligns across 7 bases. CDR1 is SQVTM, CDR2 ANQGSEA, per germline. The CDR3 contains 13 residues. The junction had 4 bases not matched to a gene; V was cut back by 0 bases and J by 6 bases. DNA of the CDR3: TGCAGCGTTGAAGATTTAGGGGGCAATGGCTACACCTTC. Protein product: CSVEDLGGNGYTF.

This chain connects TRBV6-5 to TRBJ1-1; weak D call: TRBD1 (5 bases). The germline V gene encodes CDR1 MNHEY and CDR2 SVGAGI. The CDR3 is made up of 15 amino acids. Trimming stripped 0 bases from V and 3 bases from J, with 11 bases between. The CDR3 here is CASSYSQGPDTEAFF. Written as DNA, the CDR3 is TGTGCCAGCAGTTACTCCCAGGGTCCGGACACTGAAGCTTTCTTT.

The count of this clone is one. The J gene is TRBJ1-2, the V gene TRBV4-3; D is uncertain. V was pared by 0 bases and J by 3 bases, with 8 bases between. Germline V CDR1 and CDR2: LGHNA, YSLEER. The CDR3 has 14 residues. The CDR3 protein is CASSQERRDYGYTF. DNA of the CDR3: TGCGCCAGCAGCCAAGAGAGACGGGACTATGGCTACACCTTC.

The chain carries TRBV5-6 and TRBJ1-6; TRBD1 is a possible D gene (5 bases). Germline-derived CDR1 and CDR2 are SGHDT and YYEEEE. The CDR3 contains 15 residues. V shed 3 bases and J shed 7 bases, with 14 bases lying between them. The CDR3 DNA is TGTGCCAGCAGCTGGGCGGGACGGCGAAATTCACCCCTCCACTTT. Amino acids: CASSWAGRRNSPLHF.

The chain is built from TRBV6-5 and TRBJ2-1; a possible D gene is TRBD1 (5 bases). The CDR3 runs to 11 residues. V lost 8 bases, J lost 6 bases, and 8 bases lay in between. Germline V gene lookup returns CDR1 MNHEY and CDR2 SVGAGI. CDR3 in DNA: TGTGCCAGCCATGGGGCCAATGAGCAGTTCTTC. This translates into CASHGANEQFF.

CDR3: CASSPGLGYGYTF. The DNA of the CDR3 is TGTGCCAGCAGCCCGGGACTTGGATATGGCTACACCTTC. The chain is built from TRBV14 and TRBJ1-2; tentatively, D is TRBD1 (5 bases). V lost 4 bases and J 5 bases, leaving 11 bases between the germline ends. CDR3 size: 13 residues. CDR1 and CDR2 (germline): SGHDN, FVKESK.

The chain combines TRBV4-3 with TRBJ1-3; 7 nucleotides match TRBD1. This CDR3 comprises 19 residues. The V gene's germline CDR1 is LGHNA and CDR2 YSLEER. After removal of 0 bases from V and 1 base from J, the junction contained 12 bases not matched to a gene. CDR3 in DNA: TGCGCCAGCAGCCAAGATCTAGGACAGGAGAATGCGTCTGGAAACACCATATATTTT. Its protein is CASSQDLGQENASGNTIYF.

This chain joins TRBV9 and TRBJ2-7; D call uncertain. This CDR3 has 13 amino acids. CDR1 and CDR2 (germline): SGDLS, YYNGEE. The ends were cut back, 3 bases at V and 8 bases at J, with 15 bases in the middle. CDR3 protein: CASSGDLGTKQYF. DNA for the CDR3: TGTGCCAGCAGCGGCGACTTGGGTACGAAGCAGTACTTC.

Here the CDR3 reads CASRPGDRGSYGYTF. Here the CDR3 DNA reads TGTGCCAGCAGGCCCGGGGACAGGGGGTCCTATGGCTACACCTTC. The V call is TRBV27, the J call TRBJ1-2, with TRBD1 matching 11 bases. Per the germline V gene, CDR1 is MNHEY and CDR2 is SMNVEV (reference sequence). J was trimmed by 4 bases and V by 6 bases; bases with no gene match: 7. This CDR3 spans 15 amino acids.

The chain employs TRBV7-2 and TRBJ2-3; D is uncertain. The CDR3 loop spans 13 amino acids. Per the germline V gene, CDR1 is SGHTA and CDR2 is FQGNSA. V was clipped by 7 bases and J by 6 bases, with 14 bases between them. The CDR3 DNA follows: TGTGCCAGCACCTACTATCAGTCGGATACGCAGTATTTT. Translated: CASTYYQSDTQYF.

The chain links TRBV12-5 to TRBJ2-1; the match to TRBD2 covers 14 bases. The CDR3 length is 18 residues. Germline V gene data show CDR1 as LGHNT and CDR2 as FRNRAP. V shed 1 base, J shed 5 bases, and the junction held 7 bases outside the gene matches. The CDR3 bases are TGTGCTAGTGGTTTGGCGAAGACTAGCGGGGGGGCTCACAATGAGCAGTTCTTC. Encoded protein: CASGLAKTSGGAHNEQFF.

This clone has just one count. This chain joins TRBV9 and TRBJ1-5, with D unclear. Germline V gene data show CDR1 as SGDLS and CDR2 as YYNGEE. Trimming took 3 bases from V and 0 from J, leaving 4 bases between them. This CDR3 region has 13 residues. CDR3 loop: CASSGDSNQPQHF. CDR3 in DNA: TGTGCCAGCAGCGGAGATAGCAATCAGCCCCAGCATTTT.

The chain couples TRBV30 to TRBJ2-7; TRBD1 matches at 11 bases. V shed 5 bases, J shed 3 bases, and the junction held 0 bases outside the gene matches. In germline, CDR1 is GTSNPN, CDR2 SVGIG (reference sequence). This CDR3 region has 12 residues. CDR3 protein: CAWGTGGYEQYF. DNA of the CDR3: TGTGCCTGGGGGACAGGGGGCTACGAGCAGTACTTC.

The chain is built from TRBV3-1 (or the pseudogene TRBV3-2) and TRBJ2-2; D remains unclear. CDR3 length: 13 residues. Trimming took off 1 base at V and 8 bases at J, with 8 bases between the two ends. Germline-derived CDR1 and CDR2 are LGHDT and YNNKEL (reference sequence). In DNA, the CDR3 is TGTGCCAGCAGCCAAGGAGGTGCAGGGGAGCTGTTTTTT. Encoded protein: CASSQGGAGELFF.

A note on this clone: The junction departs from germline at one end; a sequencing error may be responsible. The genes are TRBV28 and TRBJ1-4, with no clear D. The CDR3 runs to 11 residues. The germline V gene encodes CDR1 MDHEN and CDR2 SYDVKM. CDR3 DNA: TGTGCCAGCAGAACTTATGAAAAACTGTTTTTT. Protein: CASRTYEKLFF.

This clone was picked up one time. The V call is TRBV5-1, the J call TRBJ2-3; 10 bases fit TRBD2. Trimming cost V 5 bases and J 3 bases; bases outside gene matches: 9. The CDR3 sequence is 16 residues long. Germline CDR1 is SGHRS and CDR2 is YFSETQ. The CDR3 nucleotides are TGCGCCAGCAGAGACCTCACTAGCGGGGTAACAGATACGCAGTATTTT. This encodes CASRDLTSGVTDTQYF.